Below are 28 T cell receptor beta chains sequenced from a single sample in a study of T cells in Graves' hyperthyroidism and ophthalmopathy. Researchers amplified the TCR beta CDR3 regions from RNA transcripts. HTBI primers drove first-round RT-PCR of the TCR CDR3. TCRdb processed the multiplex PCR reads anew with MiXCR; each CDR3 protein has one entry. The sample has approximately 400,000 distinct CDR3 sequences, 15% to 17% seen once. Sequences were obtained from blood. These TCRs come from a woman under 30 with Graves' hyperthyroidism.

This clonotype appeared many times. V gene TRBV18 combines with J gene TRBJ1-4; D unclear. Germline CDR1 reads KGHSH; CDR2 reads LQKENI. The length of the CDR3 is 14 residues. V was pared by 3 bases and J by 7 bases, with 12 bases between. CDR3 DNA: TGTGCCAGCTCACCCGGGCCCGTCGGTGAAAAACTGTTTTTT. Translation: CASSPGPVGEKLFF.

This clonotype was observed at least ten times. The chain recombines TRBV20-1 with TRBJ1-1; the match to TRBD1 covers 8 bases. The J segment lost 5 bases and the V segment lost 0 bases, leaving 5 bases of the junction unmatched. Looked up from germline, CDR1 is DFQATT and CDR2 is SNEGSKA (reference sequence). The CDR3 is 14 amino acids. The CDR3 sequence is CSARDPDRVTEAFF. CDR3 coding DNA: TGCAGTGCTAGAGATCCGGACAGGGTTACTGAAGCTTTCTTT.

This clonotype was observed many times. The gene calls are TRBV18 and TRBJ2-3; D might be TRBD1 (6 bases). V was clipped by 3 bases and J by 3 bases, with 7 bases between them. This CDR3 is 13 amino acids long. Germline-derived CDR1 and CDR2 are KGHSH and LQKENI. The CDR3 nucleotides read TGTGCCAGCTCACCGGACAGTACAGATACGCAGTATTTT. This translates into CASSPDSTDTQYF.

As DNA, the CDR3 is TGTGCCAGCAGCGCCTACCCACGGGGACCACCTAAACTTTGGAATGAGCAGTTCTTC. The encoded protein is CASSAYPRGPPKLWNEQFF. The rearrangement links TRBV7-6 to TRBJ2-1; D could derive from TRBD1 or TRBD2 (5 bases each). The V gene's germline CDR1 is SGHVS and CDR2 FNYEAQ. V gave up 5 bases and J gave up 7 bases, with 30 bases separating them. This CDR3 is built from 19 residues. Full variable domain (rest looked up from reference TRBV7-6 and TRBJ2-1): GAGVSQSPRYKVTKRGQDVALRCDPISGHVSLYWYRQALGQGPEFLTYFNYEAQQDKSGLPNDRFSAERPEGSISTLTIQRTEQRDSAMYRCASSAYPRGPPKLWNEQFFGPGTRLTVL.

About this clonotype itself: A much larger clone lies one base from this, so it may be a read error. V is TRBV2 and J is TRBJ2-5, with D maybe TRBD1 (6 bases). The V gene lost 6 bases and the J gene lost 5 bases, with 13 bases spanning the gap. Germline values: CDR1 SNHLY, CDR2 FYNNEI. This CDR3 is built from 13 residues. The CDR3 here is CASSGQLLETQYF. The CDR3 DNA is TGTGCCAGCAGCGGACAGTTGTTGGAGACCCAGTACTTC.

Points on this clonotype: At one end the junction does not follow the germline gene, possibly because of a read error. This chain joins TRBV19 and TRBJ1-5; D is undetermined. The germline gives CDR1 LNHDA, CDR2 SQIVND (reference sequence). This CDR3 is built from 16 residues. The CDR3 DNA sequence: TGTGCCAGTAGTATATGGCCGGCAAAGGGCAATCAGCCCCCGCATTTT. Translating gives CASSIWPAKGNQPPHF.

Many counts were recorded for this clonotype. The genes are TRBV12-3 or TRBV12-4 and TRBJ2-5, with 7 bases identical to TRBD2. J lost 2 bases, V lost 6 bases, and 3 bases had no gene match. The CDR3 loop spans 13 amino acids. CDR3 nucleotide sequence: TGTGCCAGCAGGGGGGGGGGACAAGAGACCCAGTACTTC. It yields the protein CASRGGGQETQYF.

This clonotype was seen at least ten times. V gene TRBV12-3 or TRBV12-4 combines with J gene TRBJ1-5, with 9 bases lining up with TRBD1. The CDR3 loop spans 18 amino acids. Trimming at V came to 9 bases and at J to 0 bases, leaving 15 bases not matched to a gene. The CDR3 sequence is CAREGDRGIRYSNQPQHF. CDR3 in DNA: TGTGCCAGAGAGGGAGACAGGGGGATCCGTTATAGCAATCAGCCCCAGCATTTT.

This clonotype was seen just once. This chain connects TRBV20-1 to TRBJ2-1; 8 bases map to TRBD2. Trimming at V came to 8 bases and at J to 7 bases, leaving 13 bases not matched to a gene. The CDR3 runs to 14 residues. From germline, CDR1 is DFQATT and CDR2 SNEGSKA (reference sequence). The CDR3 DNA sequence: TGCAGTTGCACCGCCGGGAGGGCCTGGAATGAGCAGTTCTTC. It codes for CSCTAGRAWNEQFF.

This CDR3 reads CSARPREGAGFINGYTF. Here the CDR3 DNA reads TGCAGTGCTAGACCCCGGGAGGGGGCAGGCTTCATTAATGGCTACACCTTC. The chain has TRBV20-1 and TRBJ1-2; 7 bases are shared with TRBD1. Germline lookup yields CDR1 DFQATT and CDR2 SNEGSKA (reference sequence). With V trimmed by 2 bases and J by 6 bases, 18 bases remained unmatched. CDR3 length: 17 amino acids.

The gene calls are TRBV7-9 and TRBJ2-5, with 7 bases aligning to TRBD2. Germline-derived CDR1 and CDR2 are SEHNR and FQNEAQ (reference sequence). With V trimmed by 5 bases and J by 5 bases, 11 bases remained unmatched. This CDR3 region has 15 residues. CDR3 protein: CASSSAGLTWETQYF. DNA of the CDR3: TGTGCCAGCAGCAGCGCGGGACTAACGTGGGAGACCCAGTACTTC.

This clonotype was counted ten times or more. The chain links TRBV3-1 to TRBJ2-7; D gene uncertain. This CDR3 has 13 residues. V lost 1 base and J lost 7, with 11 bases in between. Looked up from germline, CDR1 is LGHDT and CDR2 is YNNKEL (reference sequence). CDR3 in amino acids: CASSQVVGWEQYF. The CDR3 region has the DNA TGTGCCAGCAGCCAAGTAGTAGGATGGGAGCAGTACTTC.

This clonotype appeared a few times. The gene calls are TRBV20-1 and TRBJ2-1; TRBD2 matches at 11 bases. Per germline, CDR1 DFQATT and CDR2 SNEGSKA (reference sequence). V was clipped by 8 bases and J by 7 bases; unmatched bases: 10. The length of the CDR3 is 14 residues. In DNA form, the CDR3 reads TGCAGTCAGGCTTCCCTAGCGGGAGGAAATGAGCAGTTCTTC. Amino acids: CSQASLAGGNEQFF.

This clonotype was counted only a few times. The genes are TRBV14 and TRBJ2-1; D is undetermined. Trimming cost V 6 bases and J 0 bases, with 12 bases left between them. Germline V lookup: CDR1 SGHDN, CDR2 FVKESK. This CDR3 has 15 residues. CDR3 coding DNA: TGTGCCAGCAGGAGGTTAGGCAACTCCTACAATGAGCAGTTCTTC. This translates into CASRRLGNSYNEQFF.

This clonotype was counted many times. The CDR3 DNA is TGTGCCAGCAGCCCAAGCCCGCGATCAGGAGAAAAACTGTTTTTT. Translated: CASSPSPRSGEKLFF. The gene calls are TRBV7-8 and TRBJ1-4, with D hard to call. Deletions cut 5 bases from V and 8 bases from J, with 18 bases between. CDR1 and CDR2 (germline): SGHVS, FQNEAQ. The length of the CDR3 is 15 residues. Based on the CDR3 plus reference TRBV7-8 and TRBJ1-4, the full variable domain is GAGVSQSPRYKVAKRGQDVALRCDPISGHVSLFWYQQALGQGPEFLTYFQNEAQLDKSGLPSDRFFAERPEGSVSTLKIQRTQQEDSAVYLCASSPSPRSGEKLFFGSGTQLSVL.

Only a few counts were recorded for this clonotype. J is TRBJ2-5 and V is TRBV7-6; D possibly corresponds to TRBD1 (5 bases). Deletions cut 2 bases from V and 5 bases from J, with 18 bases between. CDR3 size: 16 residues. The germline V gene has CDR1 SGHVS and CDR2 FNYEAQ. The CDR3 DNA sequence: TGTGCCAGCAGCTTACAAGGCAGGGCTCAATCGGAGACCCAGTACTTC. This translates into CASSLQGRAQSETQYF.

This chain connects TRBV2 to TRBJ1-2, with 9 positions matching TRBD1. The CDR3 runs to 15 residues. Looked up from germline, CDR1 is SNHLY and CDR2 is FYNNEI. J gave up 4 bases and V 2 bases, and 5 bases lay outside the gene matches. The CDR3 here is CASSEPGQGLYGYTF. CDR3 DNA sequence: TGTGCCAGCAGTGAACCGGGACAGGGCCTCTATGGCTACACCTTC.

This clonotype has more than one count but fewer than ten. V usage is TRBV6-1 and J usage is TRBJ1-5; perhaps TRBD1 as D (6 bases). V was cut by 7 bases and J by 6 bases, with 10 bases left in between. The germline V gene has CDR1 MNHNS and CDR2 SASEGT. This CDR3 is 12 amino acids long. CDR3 in DNA: TGTGCCAGCACAGGGGTAGGTCAGCCCCAGCATTTT. Translation gives CASTGVGQPQHF.

This chain links TRBV9 with TRBJ1-6, with D uncertain. Germline CDR1 is SGDLS and CDR2 is YYNGEE. The CDR3 has 14 amino acids. The V end lost 2 bases, the J end lost 6 bases, and 9 bases lay between the germline ends. The CDR3 DNA reads TGTGCCAGCAGCGTCTTACACGGTAATTCACCCCTCCACTTT. This gives the protein CASSVLHGNSPLHF.

This clonotype was counted many times. This rearrangement joins TRBV5-6 to TRBJ2-4, with 9 bases fitting TRBD1. From germline, CDR1 is SGHDT and CDR2 YYEEEE. V was pared by 4 bases and J by 1 base, with 3 bases of the junction left unmatched. The CDR3 has 15 residues. For the CDR3, the DNA is TGTGCCAGCAGCACAGGACAGGGGGCCAAAAACATTCAGTACTTC. This translates into CASSTGQGAKNIQYF.

This clonotype has at least ten counts. This sequence joins TRBV6-2 or TRBV6-3 and TRBJ2-1; no firm D call. The CDR3 totals 13 residues. Trimming removed 7 bases at V and 8 bases at J, with 15 bases between. Germline V CDR1 and CDR2: MNHEY, SVGEGT. CDR3 sequence: CASMGPLLYEQFF. The CDR3, as DNA: TGTGCCAGCATGGGTCCCCTATTGTATGAGCAGTTCTTC.

This clonotype was found a few times. This sequence joins TRBV10-1 and TRBJ2-2; a weak D match, TRBD2 (7 bases). CDR1 and CDR2 (germline): WNHNN, SYGVQD (reference sequence). Trimming pared 4 bases from V and 4 bases from J, leaving 16 bases between. CDR3 size: 16 residues. CDR3 sequence (DNA): TGCGCCAGCAGTGCAGGGGAGCGGGATAGCACCGGGGAGCTGTTTTTT. The encoded protein is CASSAGERDSTGELFF.

This clonotype was found many times. The rearrangement uses TRBV5-1 and TRBJ2-7; 13 bases fit TRBD2. The trim removed 4 bases at V and 6 bases at J, leaving 10 bases unmatched. The germline gives CDR1 SGHRS, CDR2 YFSETQ. The CDR3 has 16 residues. In DNA form, the CDR3 reads TGCGCCAGCAGCCCTAACGGACTAGCGGGAGATCCCGAGCAGTACTTC. Its protein is CASSPNGLAGDPEQYF.

On this clonotype: The junction shows a germline mismatch at one end, possibly a read error. This chain uses TRBV20-1 with TRBJ1-4; D is unclear. The CDR3 sequence is 14 residues long. Germline CDR1 and CDR2: DFQATT and SNEGSKA (reference sequence). The CDR3 DNA follows: TGCAGTGCCAGAGTCCACGCCCTAGATGAAAAACTGTTTTTT. Amino acid sequence: CSARVHALDEKLFF.

This clonotype was picked up a small number of times. The genes are TRBV20-1 and TRBJ2-2, with 9 bases fitting TRBD2. The CDR3 runs 17 residues. The V gene's germline CDR1 is DFQATT and CDR2 SNEGSKA (reference sequence). The junction had 8 bases not matched to a gene; V was cut back by 1 base and J by 2 bases. CDR3 DNA sequence: TGCAGTGCTAGAGGAGGACTGGGGACTAGCAACACCGGGGAGCTGTTTTTT. Translated, it gives CSARGGLGTSNTGELFF.

This clonotype was observed many times. The chain has TRBV5-1 and TRBJ2-7, with TRBD1 as a possible D gene (6 bases). The CDR3 sequence is 14 residues long. Germline CDR1 is SGHRS and CDR2 is YFSETQ. The V and J ends lost 0 bases and 1 base respectively, with 8 bases between them. The CDR3 DNA reads TGCGCCAGCAGCTTGGGGACAGCTTCCTACGAGCAGTACTTC. It codes for CASSLGTASYEQYF.

This clonotype appeared many times. The rearrangement links TRBV20-1 to TRBJ1-5; 8 bases match TRBD1. V dropped 3 bases and J dropped 0; count of bases not matched to a gene: 7. CDR1 and CDR2 (germline): DFQATT, SNEGSKA (reference sequence). The CDR3 consists of 16 residues. The DNA for the CDR3 is TGCAGTGCTAGGACAGGGGAGGGTGATAGCAATCAGCCCCAGCATTTT. This translates into CSARTGEGDSNQPQHF.

This sequence joins TRBV20-1 and TRBJ2-1, with 10 bases fitting TRBD2. Germline CDR1 is DFQATT and CDR2 is SNEGSKA (reference sequence). CDR3 size: 11 residues. DNA for the CDR3: TGCTCAAGCGGGGGGGCCGGGGAGCAGTTCTTC. Amino acids: CSSGGAGEQFF.